These 16 T cell receptor beta chains were sequenced from one sample in a study of graft-versus-host responses after intestinal transplantation. Sequencing used immunoSEQ multiplex PCR; TCRdb keeps in-frame clones, though not all of them. The table includes about 130,000 clones, 85% to 95% detected once. Which antigens these TCRs recognize remains unknown. This sample comprised unstimulated CD4+ T cells sorted from spleen or lymph node cells, obtained before intestinal transplant. Receptors originate from a human donor who received an intestinal transplant.

The chain is built from TRBV27 and TRBJ1-5, with 8 bases lining up with TRBD1. CDR1 MNHEY and CDR2 SMNVEV come from the germline V gene (reference sequence). This CDR3 spans 15 amino acids. V shed 5 bases, J shed 5 bases, and the junction held 8 bases outside the gene matches. CDR3 sequence reads: CASSPHTGGDQPQHF. The CDR3, as DNA: TGTGCCAGCAGTCCTCATACAGGGGGTGATCAGCCCCAGCATTTT.

The chain combines TRBV5-1 with TRBJ2-5; 8 nucleotides align to TRBD2. Unmatched junction bases numbered 6, after V lost 4 bases and J lost 4 bases. Germline V gene data show CDR1 as SGHRS and CDR2 as YFSETQ. The CDR3 runs to 14 residues. The CDR3 is CASSRYSGVETQYF. In nucleotides, the CDR3 is TGCGCCAGCAGCCGCTATAGCGGGGTAGAGACCCAGTACTTC. Full variable domain (rest looked up from reference TRBV5-1 and TRBJ2-5): KAGVTQTPRYLIKTRGQQVTLSCSPISGHRSVSWYQQTPGQGLQFLFEYFSETQRNKGNFPGRFSGRQFSNSRSEMNVSTLELGDSALYLCASSRYSGVETQYFGPGTRLLVL.

This clone was seen only a few times. This rearrangement joins TRBV5-4 to TRBJ1-3; no firm D call. V lost 4 bases to trimming and J lost 9 bases, with 14 bases between them. The CDR3 loop spans 13 amino acids. Germline CDR1 reads SGHNT; CDR2 reads YYREEE (reference sequence). The CDR3 reads CASSPSLEATIYF. CDR3 sequence (DNA): TGTGCCAGCAGCCCCTCCCTGGAGGCCACCATATATTTT.

The chain recombines TRBV6-1 with TRBJ1-5; D is uncertain. Trimming removed 2 bases at V and 6 bases at J, with 14 bases between. This CDR3 has 15 amino acids. The germline V gene encodes CDR1 MNHNS and CDR2 SASEGT. CDR3 loop: CASSELRARVQPQHF. The DNA for the CDR3 is TGTGCCAGCAGTGAACTAAGGGCGAGGGTTCAGCCCCAGCATTTT.

The J gene is TRBJ1-5, the V gene TRBV5-1; D perhaps matches TRBD1 (5 bases). Germline CDR1 is SGHRS and CDR2 is YFSETQ. Trimming stripped 0 bases from V and 3 bases from J, with 10 bases between. The CDR3 extends over 15 amino acids. CDR3 region: CASSLEAGFNQPQHF. The CDR3 DNA reads as TGCGCCAGCAGCTTGGAGGCAGGGTTCAATCAGCCCCAGCATTTT.

The genes are TRBV5-1 and TRBJ2-1; 7 bases are shared with TRBD2. The CDR3 spans 16 residues. V lost 1 base and J lost 1; bases outside the gene matches: 5. Germline V CDR1 and CDR2: SGHRS, YFSETQ. CDR3 bases: TGCGCCAGCAGCTTGAATAGCGGGTCATCCTACAATGAGCAGTTCTTC. It specifies CASSLNSGSSYNEQFF.

The J gene is TRBJ1-3, the V gene TRBV10-2; D is ambiguous. The CDR3 length is 13 residues. Germline CDR1 is WSHSY and CDR2 is SAAADI. Trimming took 2 bases from V and 3 from J, leaving 5 bases between them. The CDR3 loop is CASSEEDGNTIYF. In DNA, the CDR3 is TGCGCCAGCAGTGAGGAAGATGGAAACACCATATATTTT.

The rearrangement links TRBV5-6 to TRBJ1-5; possible D gene TRBD1, 5 bases. Germline V gene data show CDR1 as SGHDT and CDR2 as YYEEEE. This CDR3 region has 14 residues. V was pared by 0 bases and J by 10 bases, with 14 bases between. This chain's CDR3 is CASSLVGGVGPQHF. The DNA of the CDR3 is TGTGCCAGCAGCTTGGTGGGGGGGGTGGGTCCCCAGCATTTT.

This sequence joins TRBV5-1 and TRBJ2-5; D may be TRBD1 or TRBD2 (5 bases each). The J call may be mistaken, given a closer DNA end match to TRBJ2-7. The CDR3 totals 16 residues. CDR1 is SGHRS and CDR2 is YFSETQ in the germline V gene. CDR3: CASSLNSGSQGYEQYF. The CDR3, as DNA: TGCGCCAGCAGCTTGAATTCGGGGAGTCAGGGCTACGAGCAGTACTTC.

The chain joins TRBV11-2 to TRBJ1-3; D unresolved. This CDR3 is built from 14 residues. The V gene's germline CDR1 is SGHAT and CDR2 FQNNGV. The V gene lost 3 bases and the J gene lost 1 base, with 7 bases spanning the gap. The CDR3 sequence: CASSLGFSGNTIYF. In DNA form, the CDR3 reads TGTGCCAGCAGCTTGGGGTTTTCTGGAAACACCATATATTTT. Together with reference TRBV11-2 and TRBJ1-3, the CDR3 gives the full variable domain: EAGVAQSPRYKIIEKRQSVAFWCNPISGHATLYWYQQILGQGPKLLIQFQNNGVVDDSQLPKDRFSAERLKGVDSTLKIQPAKLEDSAVYLCASSLGFSGNTIYFGEGSWLTVV.

The chain couples TRBV11-3 to TRBJ1-1; no clear D. V was clipped by 3 bases and J by 2 bases, with 7 bases between them. The CDR3 is 13 amino acids. CDR1 and CDR2 from the germline V gene are SGHNT and YENEEA. The CDR3 region is CASSLTGNTEAFF. In nucleotides, the CDR3 is TGTGCCAGCAGCTTGACGGGTAACACTGAAGCTTTCTTT.

Worth noting for this clone: The same CDR3 arises from other DNA sequences in this sample as well. This chain links TRBV6-5 with TRBJ1-1, with D perhaps TRBD1 (6 bases). The CDR3 length is 11 residues. Germline assignment: CDR1 MNHEY and CDR2 SVGAGI. V lost 6 bases and J 8 bases, leaving 10 bases between the germline ends. CDR3 loop: CASRGGTEAFF. The CDR3 region has the DNA TGTGCCAGCAGGGGGGGGACAGAAGCTTTCTTT.

This clone was recorded once. The rearrangement uses TRBV5-1 and TRBJ1-2; 10 bases align to TRBD1. In germline, CDR1 is SGHRS, CDR2 YFSETQ. J gave up 3 bases and V 4 bases, and 6 bases lay outside the gene matches. The CDR3 length is 15 residues. This CDR3 reads CASSPRTGGDYGYTF. CDR3 coding DNA: TGCGCCAGCAGCCCGAGGACAGGGGGAGACTATGGCTACACCTTC.

The chain has TRBV10-2 and TRBJ1-2; 8 bases map to TRBD1. The CDR3 extends over 14 amino acids. V dropped 2 bases and J dropped 4; count of bases not matched to a gene: 3. Per germline, CDR1 WSHSY and CDR2 SAAADI. CDR3 sequence reads: CASSEQGASYGYTF. In nucleotides, the CDR3 is TGCGCCAGCAGTGAGCAGGGGGCCAGCTATGGCTACACCTTC.

The chain links TRBV5-5 to TRBJ2-7, with 7 bases fitting TRBD1. J was trimmed by 6 bases and V by 4 bases; bases with no gene match: 4. The CDR3 length is 12 residues. Germline V lookup: CDR1 SGHKS, CDR2 YYEKEE (reference sequence). CDR3 nucleotide sequence: TGTGCCAGCAGCAACGACAGGGTCGAGCAGTACTTC. Its protein is CASSNDRVEQYF.

This rearrangement joins TRBV10-1 to TRBJ2-2, with D perhaps matching TRBD1 or TRBD2 (5 bases each). Germline loops: CDR1 WNHNN, CDR2 SYGVQD (reference sequence). This CDR3 is built from 14 residues. Trimming left V 3 bases short and J 6 bases short, with 11 bases between. CDR3 in amino acids: CASSDAQGAGELFF. The CDR3 bases are TGCGCCAGCAGTGATGCCCAGGGAGCCGGGGAGCTGTTTTTT.